One and the same sample provided the 6 T cell receptor beta chains below, sequenced in a study of blood T cells in healthy people across ages. Next came a second PCR, run for about 6 to 11 cycles, which used a sample-barcoded 5' primer along with a J-beta primer mix. TCRdb itself ran the 5' RACE reads through MiXCR, one entry per CDR3 protein. This table has approximately 800,000 distinct CDR3 sequences, under 30% appearing once. The same data also went into a second study, on T cells of mothers and their children.

Sequencing was carried out using blood. The receptor source for this set is a boy aged 5-17 years in good health.

The gene calls are TRBV28 and TRBJ2-1; TRBD1 or TRBD2 may be the D gene (6 bases each). Trimming pared 5 bases from V and 0 bases from J, leaving 17 bases between. This CDR3 spans 17 amino acids. The germline V gene has CDR1 MDHEN and CDR2 SYDVKM. In DNA, the CDR3 is TGTGCCAGCAGTCGCCCCAGGGGACTGAGCTCCTACAATGAGCAGTTCTTC. It is translated as CASSRPRGLSSYNEQFF.

This chain connects TRBV20-1 to TRBJ1-5; D not resolved. Germline V gene data show CDR1 as DFQATT and CDR2 as SNEGSKA (reference sequence). The CDR3 covers 14 residues. V dropped 0 bases and J dropped 4 bases, with 10 bases sitting between them. DNA of the CDR3: TGCAGTGCTAGAGAGTTCTTGGGGAATCAGCCCCAGCATTTT. Its translation is CSAREFLGNQPQHF.

The sample holds a few counts of this clonotype. This chain's CDR3 is CASSQEPITYEQYF. In nucleotides, the CDR3 is TGCGCCAGCAGCCAAGAACCGATAACCTACGAGCAGTACTTC. The rearrangement joins TRBV4-1 to TRBJ2-5, with D hard to call. The end of the DNA fits TRBJ2-7 better, so the J call may be wrong. The CDR3 has 14 residues. In germline, CDR1 is MGHRA, CDR2 YSYEKL.

Here the CDR3 reads CASSLLSGSNNEQFF. The CDR3 region has the DNA TGCGCCAGCAGCTTGTTGAGTGGCAGTAACAATGAGCAGTTCTTC. This chain connects TRBV5-1 to TRBJ2-1; no clear D gene. Germline loops: CDR1 SGHRS, CDR2 YFSETQ. Trimming removed 1 base from V and 5 bases from J, with 13 bases in between. The CDR3 totals 15 residues. Full variable domain (missing parts from reference TRBV5-1 and TRBJ2-1): KAGVTQTPRYLIKTRGQQVTLSCSPISGHRSVSWYQQTPGQGLQFLFEYFSETQRNKGNFPGRFSGRQFSNSRSEMNVSTLELGDSALYLCASSLLSGSNNEQFFGPGTRLTVL.

This clonotype was detected only a few times. This chain joins TRBV20-1 and TRBJ1-5; D may be TRBD1 (6 bases). The CDR3 has 14 amino acids. Germline V CDR1 and CDR2: DFQATT, SNEGSKA (reference sequence). Trimming pared 5 bases from V and 6 bases from J, leaving 17 bases between. The CDR3 DNA is TGCAGTGCTGGGGCTCAGGGGTCCGTTCAGCCCCAGCATTTT. Translation gives CSAGAQGSVQPQHF.

Turning to this clonotype: At one of its ends the junction is not consistent with the germline gene, which may arise from a read error. V is TRBV4-3 and J is TRBJ2-3; 8 bases match TRBD2. The CDR3 loop spans 17 amino acids. CDR1 and CDR2 from the germline V gene are LGHNA and YSLEER. CDR3 loop: CVSSQDILAGPGDTQYF. In DNA, the CDR3 is TGCGTCAGCAGCCAAGATATCCTAGCGGGTCCGGGAGATACGCAGTATTTT.